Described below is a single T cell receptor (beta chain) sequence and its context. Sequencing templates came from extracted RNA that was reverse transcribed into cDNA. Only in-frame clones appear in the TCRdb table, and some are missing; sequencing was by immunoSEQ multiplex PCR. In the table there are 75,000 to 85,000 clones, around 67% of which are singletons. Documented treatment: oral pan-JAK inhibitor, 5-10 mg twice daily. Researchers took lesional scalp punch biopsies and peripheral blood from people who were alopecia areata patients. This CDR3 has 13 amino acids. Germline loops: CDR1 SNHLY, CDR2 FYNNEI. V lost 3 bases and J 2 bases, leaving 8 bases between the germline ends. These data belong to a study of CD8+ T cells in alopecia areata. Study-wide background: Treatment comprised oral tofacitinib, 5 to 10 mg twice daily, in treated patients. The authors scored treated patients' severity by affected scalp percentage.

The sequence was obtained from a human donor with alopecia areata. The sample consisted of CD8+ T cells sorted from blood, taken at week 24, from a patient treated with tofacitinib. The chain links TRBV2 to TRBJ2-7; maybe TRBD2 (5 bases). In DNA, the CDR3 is TGTGCCAGCAGTGAGAAGGGAGCCTACGAGCAGTACTTC. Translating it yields CASSEKGAYEQYF.